This T cell receptor beta chain was sequenced during a study of identical twins. Study-wide results and limits: Partial confounding of zero-insertion analyses by invariant MAIT and iNKT cells was possible. The study found weaker excess twin sharing in beta out-of-frame sequences. Out-of-frame sharing of TCR alpha in monozygotic twins was underestimated by models.

Trimming took 6 bases from V and 3 from J; bases not matched to a gene: 6. Germline CDR1 reads MNHNS; CDR2 reads SASEGT. The CDR3 has 15 residues. TCRdb analysed the 5' RACE reads with MiXCR anew, one entry per CDR3 protein. Among 450,000 or so distinct CDR3 sequences listed, around an eighth were seen once. This clonotype occurred a few times. What it binds is not known. The data were also submitted as part of a second study, on yellow fever vaccine responses in identical twins.

What was sequenced was CD4+ T cells sorted from blood. The TCR sequence derives from a woman aged 18 to 35 in good health. The J gene is TRBJ2-1, the V gene TRBV6-1; 9 positions match TRBD2. CDR3 sequence reads: CASRRGAGGYNEQFF. In DNA, the CDR3 is TGTGCCAGCAGAAGGGGAGCGGGAGGCTACAATGAGCAGTTCTTC.